This TCR beta chain was retrieved from a study of human T cells and chemical hapten exposure. The time point was: patch test 3, about 24 weeks after DPC sensitization. As for treatment: therapeutic diphenylcyclopropenone sensitization with weekly scalp DPC. The donor pool consisted of alopecia patients aged 18 to 70 years, considered suitable for DPC. CDR1 is SGHAT and CDR2 is FQNNGV in the germline V gene. V lost 5 bases and J 0 bases, leaving 20 bases between the germline ends. CDR3 size: 18 residues. A single record per CDR3 protein comes from TCRdb applying MiXCR to the RACE reads. The sample contains 27,000 or so distinct CDR3 sequences, approximately 5.8% of which appear only once. The table lists this clonotype with many counts. No antigen is known for it. Whole-study findings and limits: No change in TCRs above 1 in 1000 frequency was produced by DPC sensitization.

The rearrangement joins TRBV11-2 to TRBJ2-1; tentative D call: TRBD2 (6 bases). Sequenced here: whole blood, sampled in connection with sensitization to the hapten diphenylcyclopropenone (DPC). The receptor was derived from a man aged 25 to 40 with alopecia areata. Some clones in this sample may be carry-over from other donors' samples. CDR3: CASSPPLSTSVSYNEQFF. The CDR3 nucleotides read TGTGCCAGCAGCCCCCCCCTCTCGACTAGTGTCTCCTACAATGAGCAGTTCTTC.